These T cell receptor beta chains were read from a single sample in a study of cytomegalovirus exposure and HLA in healthy donors. Some clones are missing from TCRdb's copy, which holds only in-frame ones; the method was immunoSEQ multiplex PCR. The data hold some 120,000 clones, with 77% observed a single time. Sequenced input: PBMCs. These receptors originate from a man aged 40-49 years in good health and CMV-seropositive. Each CDR3 is given with its conserved first and last residue. The order of the fields is clone size, D gene, V gene, J gene, CDR3 DNA, CDR3 protein. A D gene is named only where the DNA matches it firmly. The size field is filled for only some rows; it gives once, few, many or a size class.

.	.	TRBV11-3	TRBJ2-1	TGTGCCAGCAGCTTAGGGGAAGGGGGACCGGGTGAGCAGTTCTTC	CASSLGEGGPGEQFF
.	TRBD1	TRBV13	TRBJ2-1	TGTGCCAGCAGCGTCAGGGGGTCCTACAATGAGCAGTTCTTC	CASSVRGSYNEQFF
.	.	TRBV9	TRBJ2-1	TGTGCCAGCAACAAAGGGTCCGGGGGTTGGTACAATGAGCAGTTCTTC	CASNKGSGGWYNEQFF
.	.	TRBV7-9	TRBJ1-2	TGTTCCAGCAGCCCTTGGGGGGAAGCTTCCTATGGCTACACCTTC	CSSSPWGEASYGYTF
once	.	TRBV11-2	TRBJ1-5	TGTGCCAGCAGCCCCGCGGGGGGGACTCAGCCCCAGCATTTT	CASSPAGGTQPQHF
.	.	TRBV6-1	TRBJ2-7	TGTGCCAGCAGTGAACTGGTAGCCTACGAGCAGTACTTC	CASSELVAYEQYF
.	.	TRBV5-1	TRBJ1-6	TGCGCCAGCTCCGGCGCGGTGGGTAATTCACCCCTCCACTTT	CASSGAVGNSPLHF
.	.	TRBV6-5	TRBJ2-7	TGTGCCAGCAGTACCTCAGGGGCGAGCTCCTACGAGCAGTACTTC	CASSTSGASSYEQYF
few	TRBD2	TRBV4-3	TRBJ2-3	TGCGCCAGCAGCTTAGCGGGGATGAGCACAGATACGCAGTATTTT	CASSLAGMSTDTQYF
.	.	TRBV6-5	TRBJ1-6	TGTGCCAGCAGTTATGGAGGGGCACTTGATTCACCCCTCCACTTT	CASSYGGALDSPLHF
.	.	TRBV5-6	TRBJ2-3	TGTGCCAGCAGCTTGGAGTGGACAGACACAGATACGCAGTATTTT	CASSLEWTDTDTQYF
.	TRBD1	TRBV10-1	TRBJ2-7	TGCGCCAGCAGTGTTTTAGACAGGGGGGCCCCCTACGAGCAGTACTTC	CASSVLDRGAPYEQYF
.	TRBD2	TRBV7-9	TRBJ2-3	TGTGCCAGCAGCTTAGGGCTAGCGGGGGCCAGGGACACGCAGTATTTT	CASSLGLAGARDTQYF
.	TRBD1	TRBV9	TRBJ1-4	TGTGCCAGCAGCCGACGGGACAGGGAGCCTGGTGAAAAACTGTTTTTT	CASSRRDREPGEKLFF
.	TRBD1	TRBV2	TRBJ1-1	TGTGCCAGCAAACCGGGACAGGGGGGGAACACTGAAGCTTTCTTT	CASKPGQGGNTEAFF
.	TRBD1	TRBV7-2	TRBJ2-7	TGTGCCAGCAGCTTAGGGTATTGGGGACAGGCCTACGAGCAGTACTTC	CASSLGYWGQAYEQYF
.	TRBD1	TRBV29-1	TRBJ2-7	TGCAGCGCCTACAGCCGGACAGGGTTGCATCGCGGGGACTGGGGGCAGTACTTC	CSAYSRTGLHRGDWGQYF
.	.	TRBV14	TRBJ2-5	TGTGCCAGCAGCCAAGGGGATCCCTGGACAGAGGGTCCGGAGACCCAGTACTTC	CASSQGDPWTEGPETQYF
.	TRBD1	TRBV28	TRBJ1-4	TGTGCCAGCAGTCCCCGTGGCAGGGGGAATGAAAAACTGTTTTTT	CASSPRGRGNEKLFF
few	.	TRBV5-8	TRBJ1-2	TGTGCCAGCGGCGGGTATGGCTACACCTTC	CASGGYGYTF
.	TRBD2	TRBV7-7	TRBJ2-1	TGTGCTAGCAGCTCGGGACTAGCGGAATACAATGAGCAGTTCTTC	CASSSGLAEYNEQFF
.	TRBD2	TRBV18	TRBJ2-5	TGTGCCAGCTCACCACCGGGACTAGCGGGGGGGCGTGAGACCCAGTACTTC	CASSPPGLAGGRETQYF
.	TRBD1	TRBV6-4	TRBJ1-2	TGTGCCAGCACCCCCCAGGGGGGAACTAACTATGGCTACACCTTC	CASTPQGGTNYGYTF
.	.	TRBV7-2	TRBJ2-6	TGTGCCAGCAGTCTCGGTGGGGCCAACGTCCTGACTTTC	CASSLGGANVLTF
few	TRBD2	TRBV14	TRBJ2-7	TGTGCCAGTTCGTCGGGACTAGGGCGACAGCAGTACTTC	CASSSGLGRQQYF
.	TRBD1	TRBV28	TRBJ2-7	TGTGCCAGCAGTTCAAACAGGGGCGAGCAGTACTTC	CASSSNRGEQYF
.	.	TRBV4-1	TRBJ1-2	TGCGCCAGCAGCCAGGGGGGGACTGACTATGGCTACACCTTC	CASSQGGTDYGYTF
.	.	TRBV11-2	TRBJ1-2	TGTGCCAGCAGGCGGGACCTTACGGGTGGCTACACCTTC	CASRRDLTGGYTF
.	TRBD1	TRBV27	TRBJ1-4	TGTGCCAGCAGACCCGACAGGGCAGCCACTAATGAAAAACTGTTTTTT	CASRPDRAATNEKLFF
.	.	TRBV7-8	TRBJ1-2	TGTGCCAGCAGCTTATTGGACAGTGGTGGCTACACCTTC	CASSLLDSGGYTF
.	TRBD1	TRBV4-1	TRBJ2-2	TGCGCCAGCAGCCAGGACAGGGTCGGCGGCACCGGGGAGCTGTTTTTT	CASSQDRVGGTGELFF